The following is a TCR beta chain sequence with its context. Its matching antigen is unknown. This entry comes from a study of OX40 agonist ivuxolimab in advanced cancers. Regarding the study as a whole: Clones of CD4+ and CD8+ blood T cells grew by week 6 at doses of 0.1 to 3.0 mg/kg. CD8+ T cells (on average) carried more expanded clones than CD4+ T cells.

There are 15 residues in the CDR3. Germline V gene lookup returns CDR1 LNHDA and CDR2 SQIVND (reference sequence). The J segment lost 2 bases and the V segment lost 7 bases, leaving 7 bases of the junction unmatched. On cycle 4 day 1 and cycle 7 day 1, as well as at baseline, blood was sampled. Here immunoSEQ multiplex PCR was the method, and the copy in TCRdb shows in-frame clones only, minus some. The sample lists 95,000 to 100,000 clones; around 85% were seen once. The chain combines TRBV19 with TRBJ1-3, with 8 positions matching TRBD1. This sequence originates from an adult with an advanced solid tumor such as melanoma, head and neck, liver or kidney cancer. The specimen was CD4+ or CD8+ T cells sorted from blood, collected in a trial of the OX40 agonist ivuxolimab. This chain's CDR3 is CASTLTGAAGNTIYF. In DNA form, the CDR3 reads TGTGCCAGTACTTTGACAGGGGCGGCTGGAAACACCATATATTTT.